The clone carrying this T cell receptor beta chain was found a few times. No antigen is known for it. This entry comes from a study of regulatory T cells in long-lasting Graves disease. According to the study, TCR beta libraries were built with iRepertoire HTBI primers and CDR3-region Arm-PCR. One entry per CDR3 protein results from TCRdb running MiXCR on the multiplex PCR reads. The data hold roughly 700,000 distinct CDR3 sequences, with about 32% observed a single time. This sample's time point: persistent/refractory GD, antithyroid drugs over 5 years with positive TRAb. PBMC RNA was the source of the TCR library. Study outcomes and limitations: Persistent Graves' patients showed reduced TCR diversity versus newly diagnosed patients. Favoring TRBV28, TRBJ1-2 and TRBJ2-5 was a feature seen in persistent disease.

The V end was cut by 0 bases, the J end by 6 bases, with 6 bases between. This CDR3 region has 12 residues. Germline-derived CDR1 and CDR2 are SGHRS and YFSETQ. The chain uses TRBV5-1 and TRBJ1-1; no clear D. This TCR derives from a female donor with Graves disease. Source: peripheral blood mononuclear cells (PBMCs), taken when the disease was refractory, from a patient treated with antithyroid drugs. The CDR3 region is CASSLGISEAFF. CDR3 DNA: TGCGCCAGCAGCTTGGGAATTTCTGAAGCTTTCTTT. The full variable domain, with the rest looked up from reference TRBV5-1 and TRBJ1-1, is KAGVTQTPRYLIKTRGQQVTLSCSPISGHRSVSWYQQTPGQGLQFLFEYFSETQRNKGNFPGRFSGRQFSNSRSEMNVSTLELGDSALYLCASSLGISEAFFGQGTRLTVV.